Following are 13 T cell receptor beta chains from one sample sequenced in a study of blood T cell repertoires in COVID-19. Sequencing used immunoSEQ multiplex PCR; TCRdb keeps in-frame clones, though not all of them. The table records 250,000 to 400,000 clones, roughly 86% of them present only once. Sequencing used PBMCs or T cells enriched from blood (not recorded which). These receptors were collected from a woman aged 25 to 39 who had recovered from COVID-19.

This clone was counted only a few times. V and J are TRBV5-4 and TRBJ2-5; 8 nucleotides agree with TRBD2. Germline V CDR1 and CDR2: SGHNT, YYREEE (reference sequence). J lost 2 bases, V lost 2 bases, and 11 bases had no gene match. The CDR3 consists of 17 residues. The CDR3 nucleotides read TGTGCCAGCAGCTTTAATCCTCCTAGCGGGCTACAAGAGACCCAGTACTTC. Its translation is CASSFNPPSGLQETQYF.

The chain employs TRBV11-2 and TRBJ2-3, with 12 bases identical to TRBD2. Looked up from germline, CDR1 is SGHAT and CDR2 is FQNNGV. This CDR3 has 16 amino acids. V shed 4 bases and J 4 bases; nucleotides not matched to a gene: 6. This CDR3 reads CASSSRLAGEADTQYF. Written as DNA, the CDR3 is TGTGCCAGCAGCTCCAGACTAGCGGGGGAGGCAGATACGCAGTATTTT.

The sample holds one count of this clone. The genes are TRBV5-8 and TRBJ1-3; the D is unclear. Germline V gene data show CDR1 as SGHTS and CDR2 as YDEGEE. The V and J ends lost 4 bases and 0 bases respectively, with 11 bases between them. This CDR3 contains 15 residues. The CDR3 here is CASSPRHNSGNTIYF. In nucleotides, the CDR3 is TGTGCCAGCAGCCCCCGACACAACTCTGGAAACACCATATATTTT.

The J gene is TRBJ2-2, the V gene TRBV19; D is perhaps TRBD2 (6 bases). The CDR3 consists of 21 residues. V lost 6 bases and J 0 bases, leaving 29 bases between the germline ends. CDR1 LNHDA and CDR2 SQIVND come from the germline V gene (reference sequence). The DNA for the CDR3 is TGTGCCAGTAGAGCCCGAAGGACTATCCCAGTCACGCTACCGAACACCGGGGAGCTGTTTTTT. Its protein product is CASRARRTIPVTLPNTGELFF.

The V call is TRBV28, the J call TRBJ2-5; TRBD2 agrees at 9 bases. Germline V gives CDR1 MDHEN, CDR2 SYDVKM. The CDR3 loop spans 12 amino acids. With V trimmed by 5 bases and J by 11 bases, 6 bases remained unmatched. The DNA for the CDR3 is TGTGCCAGCAGTCCCTTCCTAGCGGGGCAGTACTTC. It codes for CASSPFLAGQYF.

This chain links TRBV7-9 with TRBJ1-1, with a tentative D call TRBD1 (6 bases). Trimming took off 0 bases at V and 6 bases at J, with 14 bases between the two ends. CDR3 length: 15 residues. Per germline, CDR1 SEHNR and CDR2 FQNEAQ (reference sequence). CDR3 nucleotides: TGTGCCAGCAGCTTAGCGGACAGCGGATTCGCTGAAGCTTTCTTT. Its translation: CASSLADSGFAEAFF. Combining the CDR3 with reference TRBV7-9 and TRBJ1-1 gives the whole variable domain DTGVSQNPRHKITKRGQNVTFRCDPISEHNRLYWYRQTLGQGPEFLTYFQNEAQLEKSRLLSDRFSAERPKGSFSTLEIQRTEQGDSAMYLCASSLADSGFAEAFFGQGTRLTVV.

This sequence joins TRBV29-1 and TRBJ2-1; D unclear. Germline values: CDR1 SQVTM, CDR2 ANQGSEA. The V end lost 5 bases, the J end lost 4 bases, and 6 bases lay between the germline ends. CDR3 length: 11 amino acids. The CDR3 DNA follows: TGCAGCGTTCCACAGTACAATGAGCAGTTCTTC. Translation gives CSVPQYNEQFF.

This clone has more than one count but fewer than ten. The chain carries TRBV27 and TRBJ1-5; D is ambiguous. The CDR3 runs 12 residues. Germline CDR1 and CDR2: MNHEY and SMNVEV (reference sequence). V lost 5 bases to trimming and J lost 3 bases, with 5 bases between them. The CDR3 loop is CASSTYNQPQHF. For the CDR3, the DNA is TGTGCCAGCAGTACTTACAATCAGCCCCAGCATTTT.

V usage is TRBV11-2 and J usage is TRBJ1-1; 9 bases agree with TRBD1. V lost 5 bases, J lost 1 base, and 8 bases stayed unmatched. The length of the CDR3 is 16 residues. Germline CDR1 is SGHAT and CDR2 is FQNNGV. As DNA, the CDR3 is TGTGCCAGCAGCGCCGGACAGGGGCCTTCGAACACTGAAGCTTTCTTT. It yields the protein CASSAGQGPSNTEAFF.

The CDR3 protein is CASSPGQGYNYGYTF. The CDR3 bases are TGTGCCAGCAGCCCAGGACAGGGATATAACTATGGCTACACCTTC. The V call is TRBV5-4, the J call TRBJ1-2; 8 positions match TRBD1. CDR3 length: 15 residues. Per germline, CDR1 SGHNT and CDR2 YYREEE (reference sequence). V gave up 4 bases and J gave up 1 base; unmatched junction bases: 6.

The genes are TRBV29-1 and TRBJ2-2, with D hard to call. This CDR3 is built from 12 residues. V was trimmed by 6 bases and J by 6 bases, leaving 11 bases between them. CDR1 is SQVTM and CDR2 is ANQGSEA in the germline V gene. The CDR3 DNA follows: TGCAGCGTAATAGCCTGGTCCGGGGAGCTGTTTTTT. This gives the protein CSVIAWSGELFF.

This clone was seen only once. The chain employs TRBV15 and TRBJ2-4; D unclear. With 5 bases removed from V and 6 bases from J, the gap between germline ends came to 26 bases. In germline, CDR1 is LNHNV, CDR2 YYDKDF (reference sequence). The CDR3 consists of 18 residues. In nucleotides, the CDR3 is TGTGCCACCAGCCTAACAGCCAGTTGGGTCCTCCCTTCAAACATTCAGTACTTC. Its protein is CATSLTASWVLPSNIQYF.

This chain uses TRBV6-4 with TRBJ1-1, with TRBD1 matching over 10 bases. The germline CDR1 and CDR2 sequences are MRHNA and SNTAGT. Trimming cost V 5 bases and J 1 base; bases outside gene matches: 4. The CDR3 length is 15 residues. CDR3 loop: CASSRDRGQNTEAFF. The CDR3 DNA is TGTGCCAGCAGTCGGGACAGGGGTCAGAACACTGAAGCTTTCTTT.